The clone carrying this T cell receptor (beta chain) was detected ten times or more. Its antigen is not known. The data were obtained in a study of T cells in Graves' hyperthyroidism and ophthalmopathy. Looking at the study overall: Upon initial diagnosis and before any treatment, peripheral blood was collected. Study-level points and caveats: Model predictions of ophthalmopathy came a median 6.5 months before onset.

The length of the CDR3 is 14 residues. Germline V CDR1 and CDR2: MGHRA, YSYEKL. The V and J ends lost 3 bases and 6 bases respectively, with 14 bases between them. Uncontrolled infection, other autoimmune disease, pregnancy or lactation excluded patients. Authors of the study amplified TCR beta CDR3 regions from RNA transcripts. The HTBI set primed first-round TCR CDR3 RT-PCR. MiXCR, run by TCRdb on the multiplex PCR reads, gives a single entry per CDR3 protein. Found here are approximately 610,000 distinct CDR3 sequences, around 15% of them singletons; the top ten hold around 4%. The sequenced sample consisted of blood. The genes are TRBV4-1 and TRBJ1-2; possible D gene TRBD1, 5 bases. This clonotype originated in a woman aged 40 to 50 with Graves' ophthalmopathy. The CDR3 reads CASSQAGSTDGYTF. The DNA of the CDR3 is TGCGCCAGCAGCCAGGCAGGGAGTACGGATGGCTACACCTTC.